What follows are 11 T cell receptor beta chains derived from one specimen sequenced in a study of beta chain features in type 1 diabetes. Findings of the study overall: Patients with Type 1 diabetes showed moderately but significantly shorter TCRB CDR3s in all four CD4+ subsets.

These receptors lack a known antigen. Expressed TCRB transcripts were sequenced after all isolated RNA was converted to cDNA. Data came from immunoSEQ multiplex PCR; TCRdb stores just in-frame clones and leaves some out. The table lists nearly 700,000 clones, around 15% of them singletons. Sequenced input: naive CD4+ T cells from blood. The receptors here all came from a man younger than 35 with type 1 diabetes.

In its sample, this clone was seen a few times. V gene TRBV19 combines with J gene TRBJ2-4; D is ambiguous. Germline CDR1 reads LNHDA; CDR2 reads SQIVND (reference sequence). This CDR3 comprises 13 residues. V shed 6 bases and J shed 0 bases, with 6 bases lying between them. This CDR3 is CASREQAKNIQYF. The CDR3 DNA reads as TGTGCCAGTAGAGAACAAGCCAAAAACATTCAGTACTTC.

This clone was seen only a few times. The DNA of the CDR3 is TGTGCCAGCAGGCAATCAGGACAGCACTGGAACACTGAAGCTTTCTTT. It translates to CASRQSGQHWNTEAFF. This sequence joins TRBV7-2 and TRBJ1-1; tentative D call: TRBD1 (6 bases). The CDR3 totals 16 residues. Germline V gives CDR1 SGHTA, CDR2 FQGNSA. Trimming pared 6 bases from V and 1 base from J, leaving 18 bases between.

The chain couples TRBV30 to TRBJ2-3, with 9 bases matching TRBD2. The CDR3 covers 16 residues. CDR1 and CDR2 (germline): GTSNPN, SVGIG (reference sequence). Unmatched junction bases numbered 6, after V lost 0 bases and J lost 2 bases. As DNA, the CDR3 is TGTGCCTGGAGTGTACGACTAGCGGTAGACACAGATACGCAGTATTTT. Amino acid sequence: CAWSVRLAVDTDTQYF.

The CDR3 loop reads CASSFRYTQYF. CDR3 DNA: TGTGCCAGCAGCTTCAGGTATACGCAGTATTTT. The chain employs TRBV7-2 and TRBJ2-3; unclear D gene. The CDR3 length is 11 residues. Per germline, CDR1 SGHTA and CDR2 FQGNSA. The V and J ends lost 3 bases and 7 bases respectively, with 5 bases between them.

This clone appeared a few times. The CDR3 nucleotides read TGTGCCAGCAGCTTGGTCGGGGGGGCCTCCTACAATGAGCAGTTCTTC. It encodes CASSLVGGASYNEQFF. The rearrangement links TRBV5-8 to TRBJ2-1; 8 bases are shared with TRBD2. The CDR3 is 16 residues long. V was pared by 0 bases and J by 0 bases, with 2 bases of the junction left unmatched. The germline V gene encodes CDR1 SGHTS and CDR2 YDEGEE.

In this sample, this clone turned up a few times. The rearrangement uses TRBV4-2 and TRBJ2-6; D remains ambiguous. Germline CDR1 is LGHNA and CDR2 is YNFKEQ. This CDR3 is built from 17 residues. Trimming cost V 0 bases and J 0 bases, with 9 bases left between them. The CDR3 region is CASSQDLAGSGANVLTF. CDR3 DNA: TGTGCCAGCAGCCAAGATCTTGCAGGCTCTGGGGCCAACGTCCTGACTTTC.

This chain links TRBV10-2 with TRBJ1-2, with 7 bases aligning to TRBD1. CDR3 length: 15 residues. J gave up 3 bases and V 2 bases, and 6 bases lay outside the gene matches. Germline CDR1 reads WSHSY; CDR2 reads SAAADI. The CDR3 here is CASSEPRQGDYGYTF. The DNA for the CDR3 is TGCGCCAGCAGTGAGCCCAGACAGGGAGACTATGGCTACACCTTC.

The table lists this clone with a few counts. The gene calls are TRBV7-3 and TRBJ1-1; D uncertain. The CDR3 consists of 13 residues. V was shortened by 6 bases and J by 3 bases, with 11 bases between the two germline ends. Per germline, CDR1 SGHTA and CDR2 FQGTGA. This CDR3 reads CASRIDLDTEAFF. DNA of the CDR3: TGTGCCAGCAGAATCGATCTAGACACTGAAGCTTTCTTT.

The gene calls are TRBV28 and TRBJ2-7; 9 bases agree with TRBD1. With 8 bases clipped from V and 4 bases from J, the junction kept 9 bases outside the gene matches. This CDR3 spans 14 amino acids. Germline-derived CDR1 and CDR2 are MDHEN and SYDVKM. The CDR3 spells CASLSGTGIYEQYF. As DNA, the CDR3 is TGTGCCAGCCTCAGCGGGACAGGGATATACGAGCAGTACTTC.

The chain links TRBV13 to TRBJ2-5; tentatively, D is TRBD1 (5 bases). In germline, CDR1 is PRHDT, CDR2 FYEKMQ (reference sequence). The CDR3 has 16 residues. Trimming removed 0 bases from V and 4 bases from J, with 15 bases in between. CDR3 DNA sequence: TGTGCCAGCAGCTTAGGACAGGCAGGTGGAAGAGAGACCCAGTACTTC. Its translation: CASSLGQAGGRETQYF.

This clone was seen a few times. The rearrangement links TRBV7-9 to TRBJ2-7; D gene ambiguous. The CDR3 consists of 14 residues. V was cut by 1 base and J by 0 bases, with 7 bases left in between. Germline assignment: CDR1 SEHNR and CDR2 FQNEAQ (reference sequence). The CDR3 is CASSLVESSYEQYF. In DNA, the CDR3 is TGTGCCAGCAGCTTAGTAGAAAGCTCCTACGAGCAGTACTTC.